Presented here are 18 T cell receptor beta chains from one specimen sequenced in a study of radiation and T cells in renal cell carcinoma (TCRdb year 2020). Receptors were amplified or captured by the immunoSEQ multiplex PCR assay. This immuneACCESS table, as held by TCRdb, lists in-frame sequences with V and J called but not all clones. Of the missing ones, under half trace to an unresolved V gene in checked studies; the others have no known cause. Recorded for this sample are tens of thousands of clones; just under 85% of them occurred a single time. More than 9% of the sample is held by the ten biggest clonotypes. In the paper's terms, the time point label means: blood 4 weeks post-SBRT, at nephrectomy. This specimen's treatment or condition label, interpreted: 15 Gy SBRT to primary tumor, nephrectomy 4 weeks later. Specimen: blood, collected from a patient whose treatment included radiotherapy and nephrectomy. These receptor sequences come from a man aged 50-60 years with renal cell carcinoma.

Regarding this clone: One end of the junction varies from germline; a read error may be responsible. The V gene is TRBV6-1, the J gene TRBJ2-3, with 11 bases aligning to TRBD2. Germline values: CDR1 MNHNS, CDR2 SASEGT. The CDR3 runs to 16 residues. The CDR3 nucleotides read TGTGCCAGCAGGGAAGGGACTAGCGGAGCCACAGATACGCAGTATTTT. It encodes CASREGTSGATDTQYF.

The CDR3 bases are TGTGCCACCAGCAGAGAGGCCCCTCGCAACGAGCAGTACTTC. This translates into CATSREAPRNEQYF. The V gene is TRBV15, the J gene TRBJ2-7, with no clear D. Trimming left V 0 bases short and J 5 bases short, with 11 bases between. Looked up from germline, CDR1 is LNHNV and CDR2 is YYDKDF (reference sequence). CDR3 size: 14 residues.

The chain couples TRBV5-1 to TRBJ2-7; D tentatively reads TRBD1 or TRBD2 (5 bases each). CDR1 is SGHRS, CDR2 YFSETQ, per germline. Trimming shortened V by 4 bases and J by 1 base, and 15 bases separated the two germline ends. The CDR3 extends over 15 amino acids. In DNA form, the CDR3 reads TGCGCCAGCAGCCCAACCGGGACCCCGTCCTACGAGCAGTACTTC. As protein: CASSPTGTPSYEQYF.

The rearrangement joins TRBV2 to TRBJ1-2; D not certain. Looked up from germline, CDR1 is SNHLY and CDR2 is FYNNEI. Trimming removed 1 base at V and 1 base at J, with 10 bases between. The CDR3 sequence is 15 residues long. CDR3 sequence: CASSEGFRNNYGYTF. For the CDR3, the DNA is TGTGCCAGCAGTGAAGGGTTCAGAAATAACTATGGCTACACCTTC.

This chain uses TRBV6-4 with TRBJ1-5; D unclear. The CDR3 consists of 13 residues. The germline V gene encodes CDR1 MRHNA and CDR2 SNTAGT. Trimming shortened V by 5 bases and J by 2 bases, and 7 bases separated the two germline ends. In DNA, the CDR3 is TGTGCCAGCAGTCTCTCCGGCAATCAGCCCCAGCATTTT. This codes for CASSLSGNQPQHF.

This clone was recorded once. The gene calls are TRBV4-3 and TRBJ2-3; a weak D match, TRBD2 (5 bases). Trimming removed 1 base at V and 4 bases at J, with 12 bases between. Germline V gene data show CDR1 as LGHNA and CDR2 as YSLEER. This CDR3 region has 15 residues. CDR3 in amino acids: CASSQVYGVSDTQYF. DNA for the CDR3: TGCGCCAGCAGCCAAGTCTACGGGGTCTCAGATACGCAGTATTTT.

This sequence joins TRBV10-3 and TRBJ1-2; 8 positions agree with TRBD1. Trimming took 2 bases from V and 3 from J; bases not matched to a gene: 5. This CDR3 region has 15 residues. Germline values: CDR1 ENHRY, CDR2 SYGVKD. DNA for the CDR3: TGTGCCATCAGTGAGGCAGGGGGCTTGGACTATGGCTACACCTTC. It translates to CAISEAGGLDYGYTF.

The rearrangement links TRBV5-8 to TRBJ2-7; TRBD1 matches at 9 bases. V shed 2 bases, J shed 6 bases, and the junction held 6 bases outside the gene matches. Germline values: CDR1 SGHTS, CDR2 YDEGEE. This CDR3 is built from 14 residues. The DNA for the CDR3 is TGTGCCAGCAGCTTTGGGACAGGGAACGCCGAGCAGTACTTC. Protein product: CASSFGTGNAEQYF.

The chain is built from TRBV2 and TRBJ2-5; the match to TRBD2 covers 10 bases. V lost 3 bases and J lost 3; bases outside the gene matches: 4. Germline CDR1 reads SNHLY; CDR2 reads FYNNEI. The CDR3 totals 15 residues. CDR3 in amino acids: CASSDGAGGEETQYF. The DNA for the CDR3 is TGTGCCAGCAGTGATGGAGCGGGAGGGGAAGAGACCCAGTACTTC.

The genes are TRBV10-2 and TRBJ1-1; TRBD1 is a possible D gene (5 bases). V lost 3 bases, J lost 5 bases, and 19 bases lay in between. The CDR3 totals 16 residues. Germline V gene lookup returns CDR1 WSHSY and CDR2 SAAADI. The CDR3 sequence is CASSEWGWGSGTEAFF. In DNA, the CDR3 is TGCGCCAGCAGTGAATGGGGGTGGGGATCGGGAACTGAAGCTTTCTTT.

V and J are TRBV7-9 and TRBJ1-3; 9 bases are a match to TRBD1. Unmatched junction bases numbered 4, after V lost 4 bases and J lost 9 bases. CDR3 length: 13 amino acids. CDR1 SEHNR and CDR2 FQNEAQ come from the germline V gene (reference sequence). CDR3 nucleotide sequence: TGTGCCAGCAGCTGGACAGGGGCCTCCACCATATATTTT. Its protein is CASSWTGASTIYF. Supplemented by reference TRBV7-9 and TRBJ1-3, the full variable domain reads DTGVSQNPRHKITKRGQNVTFRCDPISEHNRLYWYRQTLGQGPEFLTYFQNEAQLEKSRLLSDRFSAERPKGSFSTLEIQRTEQGDSAMYLCASSWTGASTIYFGEGSWLTVV.

The rearrangement joins TRBV5-8 to TRBJ1-5; no clear D gene. Trimming pared 0 bases from V and 1 base from J, leaving 5 bases between. In germline, CDR1 is SGHTS, CDR2 YDEGEE. The CDR3 is 14 residues long. This CDR3 reads CASSLGVSNQPQHF. The CDR3 coding sequence is TGTGCCAGCAGCTTGGGTGTCAGCAATCAGCCCCAGCATTTT.

The table lists this clone with a count of one. This chain links TRBV27 with TRBJ2-1; TRBD2 matches 11 bases. The CDR3 length is 16 residues. V lost 4 bases to trimming and J lost 7 bases; unmatched junction nucleotides: 9. Germline V gene sequence: CDR1 MNHEY, CDR2 SMNVEV (reference sequence). The CDR3 DNA is TGTGCCAGCAGTTCCTATAGCGGGAGGGCCTGGAATGAGCAGTTCTTC. Protein product: CASSSYSGRAWNEQFF.

This chain uses TRBV6-1 with TRBJ2-7, with 10 bases identical to TRBD2. V lost 7 bases and J lost 0; bases outside the gene matches: 3. The CDR3 loop spans 14 amino acids. Germline CDR1 reads MNHNS; CDR2 reads SASEGT. CDR3 amino acids: CASTGTSDSYEQYF. The CDR3 region has the DNA TGTGCCAGCACCGGGACTAGCGACTCCTACGAGCAGTACTTC.

This clone was counted between two and nine times. The chain has TRBV6-5 and TRBJ1-2, with D possibly TRBD1 on 5 matching bases. Looked up from germline, CDR1 is MNHEY and CDR2 is SVGAGI. The CDR3 runs 15 residues. Trimming left V 2 bases short and J 4 bases short, with 14 bases between. The CDR3 nucleotides read TGTGCCAGCAGTTACGGCCCAGAGGGGAGCTATGGCTACACCTTC. This encodes CASSYGPEGSYGYTF.

This chain joins TRBV5-3 and TRBJ2-7; D not certain. TRBV5-3 is an ORF; its function is uncertain. The CDR3 length is 14 residues. Deletions cut 5 bases from V and 6 bases from J, with 18 bases between. CDR3 nucleotides: TGTGCCAGAAGTCCCGACCCAGCCTCTCTCGAGCAGTACTTC. This sequence encodes CARSPDPASLEQYF.

This chain links TRBV2 with TRBJ2-1; 10 bases match TRBD2. Per the germline V gene, CDR1 is SNHLY and CDR2 is FYNNEI. With V trimmed by 5 bases and J by 2 bases, 3 bases remained unmatched. This CDR3 contains 15 residues. This CDR3 is CASSPSGGPYNEQFF. CDR3 DNA: TGTGCCAGCAGTCCTAGCGGGGGCCCCTACAATGAGCAGTTCTTC.

J is TRBJ2-6 and V is TRBV9, with no clear D. This CDR3 is built from 13 residues. V was cut by 4 bases and J by 0 bases, with 2 bases left in between. The germline CDR1 and CDR2 sequences are SGDLS and YYNGEE. The CDR3 region is CASSSSGANVLTF. The CDR3 DNA reads as TGTGCCAGCAGCTCCTCTGGGGCCAACGTCCTGACTTTC. Full variable domain (remainder filled in from reference TRBV9 and TRBJ2-6): DSGVTQTPKHLITATGQRVTLRCSPRSGDLSVYWYQQSLDQGLQFLIQYYNGEERAKGNILERFSAQQFPDLHSELNLSSLELGDSALYFCASSSSGANVLTFGAGSRLTVL.